The entry below describes one T cell receptor (beta chain). Clones were sequenced by immunoSEQ multiplex PCR, and TCRdb holds only the in-frame ones, with some missing. The profile shows 1,500,000 or so clones, about 98.5% of them singletons. This specimen belongs to a study of shared clonotypes between healthy human individuals. CDR3 size: 16 residues. V was cut by 0 bases and J by 5 bases, with 16 bases left in between. Germline V gene lookup returns CDR1 SGHRS and CDR2 YFSETQ. The sequence was collected from a man aged 25 to 45 in good health. This rearrangement joins TRBV5-1 to TRBJ2-3; D may be TRBD1 (6 bases). The sequencing input was naive CD4+ T cells sorted from blood. Subset defined: CD45RA+ positively selected. CDR3: CASSLGTEWLEDTQYF. CDR3 bases: TGCGCCAGCAGCTTGGGGACAGAGTGGTTGGAAGATACGCAGTATTTT.